This T cell receptor (beta chain) is drawn from a study of cytomegalovirus exposure and HLA in healthy donors. Regarding the study as a whole: That first-cohort TCR clusters tended to co-occur in the approximately 110 validation repertoires was found in a later analysis. Per published reports, the classifier diagnosed cytomegalovirus status with high specificity and sensitivity.

This clone was found a few times. Its antigen remains unknown. V gave up 3 bases and J gave up 2 bases, with 11 bases separating them. The germline V gene encodes CDR1 MGHDK and CDR2 SYGVNS. The CDR3 is 14 amino acids. Measured with immunoSEQ multiplex PCR; TCRdb has only the in-frame clones, and not every one. Of 100,000 to 120,000 clones listed, approximately 87% are singletons. Material: PBMCs. This clonotype was obtained from a woman in her twenties or thirties in good health and CMV-seropositive. The V gene is TRBV25-1, the J gene TRBJ2-7, with D tentatively TRBD1 (6 bases). CDR3 nucleotide sequence: TGTGCCAGCAGTGACAGGGGTCGGGCCTACGAGCAGTACTTC. It specifies CASSDRGRAYEQYF.